A single sample is the source of the 31 T cell receptor beta chains below, sequenced in a study of blood T cell repertoires in COVID-19. The table came from immunoSEQ multiplex PCR; TCRdb's copy has only in-frame clones and leaves some out. The sample has tens of thousands of clones; 88% are singletons. The sequenced sample was peripheral blood. The receptors come from a man between 60 and 75 years old with acute or convalescent COVID-19.

This clone was counted once. This chain connects TRBV10-3 to TRBJ1-1, with TRBD1 matching over 9 bases. V lost 2 bases and J lost 9; bases outside the gene matches: 13. The CDR3 runs 16 residues. CDR1 is ENHRY, CDR2 SYGVKD, per germline. In nucleotides, the CDR3 is TGTGCCATCAGTGAGACTTTACAGGGGGCGCAGGACCAAGCTTTCTTT. Its translation is CAISETLQGAQDQAFF.

The chain uses TRBV2 and TRBJ2-3, with 16 nucleotides matching TRBD2. The V segment lost 6 bases and the J segment 5 bases; nucleotides outside the gene matches: 8. The CDR3 is 17 amino acids. CDR1 SNHLY and CDR2 FYNNEI come from the germline V gene. The CDR3 reads CASRGTSGRANIDTQYF. The CDR3 DNA is TGTGCCAGCAGAGGGACTAGCGGGAGGGCCAATATAGATACGCAGTATTTT.

The chain is built from TRBV5-1 and TRBJ1-2; maybe TRBD1 (5 bases). Per germline, CDR1 SGHRS and CDR2 YFSETQ. V was clipped by 0 bases and J by 5 bases, with 8 bases between them. The CDR3 runs 13 residues. The CDR3, as DNA: TGCGCCAGCAGCTTGGGGGGGAGGTATGGCTACACCTTC. It encodes CASSLGGRYGYTF.

V gene TRBV11-3 combines with J gene TRBJ1-1; 9 nucleotides match TRBD1. Germline V gene sequence: CDR1 SGHNT, CDR2 YENEEA. V lost 3 bases and J lost 9; bases outside the gene matches: 5. The length of the CDR3 is 13 residues. CDR3 nucleotide sequence: TGTGCCAGCAGCTTGGGACAGGGAGGGAAAGCTTTCTTT. It specifies CASSLGQGGKAFF.

The rearrangement joins TRBV5-5 to TRBJ1-4; 9 bases map to TRBD1. V lost 3 bases and J lost 8; bases outside the gene matches: 8. Germline V gives CDR1 SGHKS, CDR2 YYEKEE (reference sequence). The CDR3 runs to 15 residues. The CDR3 here is CASSSSRTGDEKLFF. CDR3 sequence (DNA): TGTGCCAGCAGCTCCTCGAGGACAGGGGACGAAAAACTGTTTTTT.

This clone occurred once. The chain is built from TRBV5-1 and TRBJ2-3; 11 nucleotides match TRBD2. In germline, CDR1 is SGHRS, CDR2 YFSETQ. Losses at the gene ends were 0 bases for V and 7 bases for J; bases not matched to a gene: 10. This CDR3 is built from 17 residues. The DNA of the CDR3 is TGCGCCAGCAGCTTGGTTGCGCTAGCGGGAGGAGGCAATACGCAGTATTTT. It translates to CASSLVALAGGGNTQYF. Full variable domain (outside the CDR3, taken from reference TRBV5-1 and TRBJ2-3): KAGVTQTPRYLIKTRGQQVTLSCSPISGHRSVSWYQQTPGQGLQFLFEYFSETQRNKGNFPGRFSGRQFSNSRSEMNVSTLELGDSALYLCASSLVALAGGGNTQYFGPGTRLTVL.

V and J are TRBV10-3 and TRBJ2-7, with D possibly being TRBD2 (5 bases). Germline V CDR1 and CDR2: ENHRY, SYGVKD. V lost 8 bases and J lost 0, with 11 bases in between. The CDR3 is 13 residues long. The CDR3 region is CAIAGGYSYEQYF. The CDR3 nucleotides are TGTGCCATCGCGGGCGGGTACTCCTACGAGCAGTACTTC.

This chain connects TRBV15 to TRBJ1-6; D is unresolved. Germline V gene lookup returns CDR1 LNHNV and CDR2 YYDKDF (reference sequence). Trimming shortened V by 0 bases and J by 9 bases, and 12 bases separated the two germline ends. The CDR3 is made up of 15 amino acids. CDR3 amino acids: CATSRDGQLGSPLHF. The CDR3 nucleotides are TGTGCCACCAGCAGAGATGGGCAGTTAGGTTCACCCCTCCACTTT.

The chain uses TRBV7-9 and TRBJ2-7, with no clear D. The CDR3 sequence is 14 residues long. Trimming pared 5 bases from V and 3 bases from J, leaving 14 bases between. In germline, CDR1 is SEHNR, CDR2 FQNEAQ (reference sequence). The CDR3 here is CASSGEQSVYEQYF. The CDR3, as DNA: TGTGCCAGCAGCGGTGAACAGAGTGTCTACGAGCAGTACTTC.

The chain has TRBV3-1 (or the pseudogene TRBV3-2) and TRBJ2-3, with a possible D match to TRBD2 (6 bases). Trimming cost V 3 bases and J 0 bases, with 10 bases left between them. CDR1 LGHDT and CDR2 YNNKEL come from the germline V gene (reference sequence). The CDR3 length is 15 residues. The CDR3 region has the DNA TGTGCCAGCAGCCACGAGCGGGCTAGCACAGATACGCAGTATTTT. It encodes CASSHERASTDTQYF.

This chain joins TRBV5-8 and TRBJ1-2; 8 bases agree with TRBD1. This CDR3 comprises 15 residues. The V segment lost 4 bases and the J segment 4 bases; nucleotides outside the gene matches: 9. The germline V gene has CDR1 SGHTS and CDR2 YDEGEE. The CDR3 DNA reads as TGTGCCAGCAGCCTAGGCAGGGGGCGCGTCTATGGCTACACCTTC. Encoded protein: CASSLGRGRVYGYTF.

The chain combines TRBV3-1 (or the pseudogene TRBV3-2) with TRBJ2-3; 7 bases align to TRBD2. J gave up 5 bases and V 5 bases, and 4 bases lay outside the gene matches. The CDR3 is 13 amino acids. The germline CDR1 and CDR2 sequences are LGHDT and YNNKEL (reference sequence). Written as DNA, the CDR3 is TGTGCCAGCAGCGGGGGGGTTCGAGATACGCAGTATTTT. This sequence encodes CASSGGVRDTQYF.

This CDR3 is CASTPEGGIIYGYTF. In nucleotides, the CDR3 is TGTGCCAGTACCCCGGAGGGGGGGATCATCTATGGCTACACCTTC. The chain couples TRBV19 to TRBJ1-2, with D perhaps TRBD1 (6 bases). CDR1 is LNHDA and CDR2 is SQIVND in the germline V gene (reference sequence). Trimming took off 7 bases at V and 4 bases at J, with 19 bases between the two ends. The CDR3 spans 15 residues.

The J gene is TRBJ1-1, the V gene TRBV7-6; D may be TRBD1 (5 bases). Trimming stripped 4 bases from V and 7 bases from J, with 13 bases between. Germline V gene lookup returns CDR1 SGHVS and CDR2 FNYEAQ. The CDR3 spans 13 residues. CDR3 DNA sequence: TGTGCCAGCAGCTCTGGACAAGGGTATGAAGCTTTCTTT. It yields the protein CASSSGQGYEAFF.

The chain carries TRBV11-2 and TRBJ1-1; 9 bases match TRBD1. The CDR3 sequence is 17 residues long. Germline trimming cut 5 bases from V and 1 base from J; bases unmatched to any gene: 11. CDR1 is SGHAT and CDR2 is FQNNGV in the germline V gene. The CDR3 bases are TGTGCCAGCAGCAACCCCTCGGACAGGGGCTGGAACACTGAAGCTTTCTTT. Its translation is CASSNPSDRGWNTEAFF. The full variable domain, completed using reference TRBV11-2 and TRBJ1-1, is EAGVAQSPRYKIIEKRQSVAFWCNPISGHATLYWYQQILGQGPKLLIQFQNNGVVDDSQLPKDRFSAERLKGVDSTLKIQPAKLEDSAVYLCASSNPSDRGWNTEAFFGQGTRLTVV.

J is TRBJ1-1 and V is TRBV6-5; D is possibly TRBD1 (5 bases). The CDR3 is 14 amino acids. The V end was cut by 9 bases, the J end by 2 bases, with 16 bases between. CDR1 is MNHEY and CDR2 is SVGAGI in the germline V gene. This CDR3 is CASNVPGENTEAFF. Here the CDR3 DNA reads TGTGCCAGTAACGTCCCGGGGGAAAACACTGAAGCTTTCTTT.

The rearrangement uses TRBV6-5 and TRBJ1-1, with 9 bases matching TRBD1. There are 13 residues in the CDR3. Germline assignment: CDR1 MNHEY and CDR2 SVGAGI. V gave up 7 bases and J gave up 4 bases; unmatched junction bases: 4. This CDR3 reads CASTLTGGTEAFF. CDR3 coding DNA: TGTGCCAGCACCCTGACAGGGGGCACTGAAGCTTTCTTT.

The chain has TRBV29-1 and TRBJ2-7, with 7 nucleotides matching TRBD2. This CDR3 has 12 amino acids. The V and J ends lost 4 bases and 2 bases, in that order; junction bases with no gene match: 2. Germline CDR1 and CDR2: SQVTM and ANQGSEA. The CDR3 DNA follows: TGCAGCGTTGGGGAGGGGCCCTACGAGCAGTACTTC. Translated: CSVGEGPYEQYF.

The CDR3 loop is CASSGRTGVETQYF. The CDR3 nucleotides are TGTGCCAGCAGTGGACGGACAGGGGTAGAGACCCAGTACTTC. The chain has TRBV25-1 and TRBJ2-5, with 9 bases matching TRBD1. V lost 4 bases, J lost 4 bases, and 4 bases stayed unmatched. The CDR3 contains 14 residues. Germline assignment: CDR1 MGHDK and CDR2 SYGVNS. Complete variable domain (other parts from reference TRBV25-1 and TRBJ2-5): EADIYQTPRYLVIGTGKKITLECSQTMGHDKMYWYQQDPGMELHLIHYSYGVNSTEKGDLSSESTVSRIRTEHFPLTLESARPSHTSQYLCASSGRTGVETQYFGPGTRLLVL.

The J gene is TRBJ2-5, the V gene TRBV18; a possible D gene is TRBD2 (6 bases). The CDR3 spans 14 residues. The V and J ends lost 8 bases and 8 bases respectively, with 21 bases between them. Germline V gene lookup returns CDR1 KGHSH and CDR2 LQKENI. In DNA form, the CDR3 reads TGTGCCAGCGCCTCGGGCGGGGTGCTAGTCACCCAGTACTTC. This gives the protein CASASGGVLVTQYF.

The V and J genes are TRBV3-1 (or the pseudogene TRBV3-2) and TRBJ1-6, with 9 bases identical to TRBD1. This CDR3 contains 13 residues. V lost 3 bases and J lost 14; bases outside the gene matches: 5. Per the germline V gene, CDR1 is LGHDT and CDR2 is YNNKEL (reference sequence). CDR3 loop: CASSQDRGRTLHF. As DNA, the CDR3 is TGTGCCAGCAGCCAGGACAGGGGCCGCACCCTCCACTTT.

The chain links TRBV9 to TRBJ2-3; 8 bases line up with TRBD2. Per germline, CDR1 SGDLS and CDR2 YYNGEE. V trimming: 3 bases; J trimming: 0 bases; junction bases outside the gene matches: 18. The CDR3 is made up of 20 amino acids. The CDR3 reads CASSGGSRLAYSSSTDTQYF. In nucleotides, the CDR3 is TGTGCCAGCAGCGGGGGATCAAGACTAGCGTATTCTTCTAGCACAGATACGCAGTATTTT.

The V call is TRBV4-1, the J call TRBJ2-7; maybe TRBD2 (5 bases). Trimming took off 0 bases at V and 6 bases at J, with 12 bases between the two ends. This CDR3 has 14 residues. Germline loops: CDR1 MGHRA, CDR2 YSYEKL. CDR3 sequence (DNA): TGCGCCAGCAGCCAAGAGGGCCGAGGAGGCGAGCAGTACTTC. Residues: CASSQEGRGGEQYF.

The genes are TRBV30 and TRBJ1-1; D gene uncertain. Germline lookup yields CDR1 GTSNPN and CDR2 SVGIG (reference sequence). V was shortened by 2 bases and J by 5 bases, with 12 bases between the two germline ends. This CDR3 contains 13 residues. DNA for the CDR3: TGTGCCTGGAGTTTTTCTGAGGTGACTGAAGCTTTCTTT. It codes for CAWSFSEVTEAFF.

The chain couples TRBV28 to TRBJ1-1, with D perhaps matching TRBD1 (5 bases). Germline assignment: CDR1 MDHEN and CDR2 SYDVKM. The CDR3 sequence is 15 residues long. V shed 5 bases and J shed 1 base, with 14 bases lying between them. The CDR3 region is CASSPLGGPNTEAFF. The CDR3 nucleotides read TGTGCCAGCAGTCCTCTGGGGGGACCGAACACTGAAGCTTTCTTT.

This chain uses TRBV10-2 with TRBJ1-1; weak D call: TRBD1 (5 bases). Germline V CDR1 and CDR2: WSHSY, SAAADI. The CDR3 runs to 14 residues. Trimming took 6 bases from V and 3 from J, leaving 14 bases between them. Here the CDR3 reads CASRLDSGDTEAFF. DNA of the CDR3: TGCGCCAGCAGGCTGGATTCGGGGGACACTGAAGCTTTCTTT.

The rearrangement joins TRBV30 to TRBJ1-1; 7 nucleotides match TRBD1. Trimming cost V 1 base and J 5 bases; bases outside gene matches: 4. Per the germline V gene, CDR1 is GTSNPN and CDR2 is SVGIG (reference sequence). The CDR3 covers 13 residues. The CDR3 sequence: CAWSAHRGTEAFF. CDR3 nucleotides: TGTGCCTGGAGTGCTCACAGGGGAACTGAAGCTTTCTTT.

The chain employs TRBV12-5 and TRBJ2-1, with D tentatively TRBD2 (6 bases). Germline CDR1 and CDR2: LGHNT and FRNRAP. CDR3 length: 18 residues. The V end was cut by 0 bases, the J end by 1 base, with 16 bases between. CDR3 nucleotide sequence: TGTGCTAGTGGTTTGGTACTAGGAGGGAGCGGTTCCTACAATGAGCAGTTCTTC. Amino acids: CASGLVLGGSGSYNEQFF.

This rearrangement joins TRBV23-1 to TRBJ1-4; D is ambiguous. TRBV23-1 is treated as an ORF (open reading frame) with a function not yet certain. The CDR3 consists of 15 residues. V was trimmed by 0 bases and J by 7 bases, leaving 12 bases between them. The CDR3 loop reads CASSQSSGTAEKLFF. As DNA, the CDR3 is TGCGCCAGCAGTCAATCATCGGGAACGGCTGAAAAACTGTTTTTT.

V gene TRBV10-3 combines with J gene TRBJ2-1, with D possibly being TRBD2 (7 bases). Germline CDR1 ENHRY, CDR2 SYGVKD. Trimming took off 6 bases at V and 2 bases at J, with 11 bases between the two ends. The CDR3 is made up of 14 amino acids. CDR3 loop: CAISGGPAYNEQFF. In DNA, the CDR3 is TGTGCCATCAGCGGGGGGCCGGCCTACAATGAGCAGTTCTTC.

A few counts support this clone. The CDR3, as DNA: TGTGCCAGCAGTTTGTGGGGGGGGACTGAAGCTTTCTTT. It codes for CASSLWGGTEAFF. The V and J genes are TRBV28 and TRBJ1-1; D is perhaps TRBD1 (5 bases). V lost 3 bases and J 5 bases, leaving 10 bases between the germline ends. The germline gives CDR1 MDHEN, CDR2 SYDVKM. The CDR3 consists of 13 residues.